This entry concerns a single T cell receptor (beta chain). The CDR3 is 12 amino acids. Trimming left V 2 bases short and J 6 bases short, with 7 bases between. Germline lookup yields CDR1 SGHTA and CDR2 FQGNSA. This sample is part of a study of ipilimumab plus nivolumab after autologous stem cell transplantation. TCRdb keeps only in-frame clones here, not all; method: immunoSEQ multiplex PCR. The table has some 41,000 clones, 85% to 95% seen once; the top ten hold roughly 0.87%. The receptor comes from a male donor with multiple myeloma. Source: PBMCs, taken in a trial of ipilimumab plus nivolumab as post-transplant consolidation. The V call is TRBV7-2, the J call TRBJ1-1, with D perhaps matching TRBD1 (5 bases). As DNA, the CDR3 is TGTGCCAGCAGCTTACTAGGGGCTGAAGCTTTCTTT. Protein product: CASSLLGAEAFF.